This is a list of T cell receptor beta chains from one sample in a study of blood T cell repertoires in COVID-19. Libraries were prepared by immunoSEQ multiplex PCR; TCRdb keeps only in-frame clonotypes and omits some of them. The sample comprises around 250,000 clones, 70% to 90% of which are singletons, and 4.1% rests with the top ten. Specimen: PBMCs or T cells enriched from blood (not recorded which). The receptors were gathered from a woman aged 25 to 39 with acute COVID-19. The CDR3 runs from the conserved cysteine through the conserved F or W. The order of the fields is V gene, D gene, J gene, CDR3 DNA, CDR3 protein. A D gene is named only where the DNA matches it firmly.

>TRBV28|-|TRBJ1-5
TGTGCCAGCAGTTTCCACAGGGCCCCTACCGATCAGCCCCAGCATTTT
CASSFHRAPTDQPQHF
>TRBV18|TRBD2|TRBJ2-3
TGTGCCAGCTCACCCAGGACTAGCGGGATGGGGACAGATACGCAGTATTTT
CASSPRTSGMGTDTQYF
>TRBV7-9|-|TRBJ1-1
TGTGCCAGCAGCGTACATCGCGACGGGGGAAACACTGAAGCTTTCTTT
CASSVHRDGGNTEAFF
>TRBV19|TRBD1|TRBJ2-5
TGTGCCAGTAAGGGAGCCCCTGGACAGGGTCATCTAGAGACCCAGTACTTC
CASKGAPGQGHLETQYF
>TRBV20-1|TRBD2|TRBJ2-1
TGCAGTGCTAGTGAAGGTAGCGGGAGCTCCTACAATGAGCAGTTCTTC
CSASEGSGSSYNEQFF
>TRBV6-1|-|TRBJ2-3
TGTGCCAGCAGTGAAGGCGGGAACACAGATACGCAGTATTTT
CASSEGGNTDTQYF
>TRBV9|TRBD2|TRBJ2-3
TGTGCCAGCAGCGTAGGGACTAGCGGGAGTCAAAACACAGATACGCAGTATTTT
CASSVGTSGSQNTDTQYF
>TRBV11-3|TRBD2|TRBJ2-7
TGTGCCAGCAGCTTAGACGGGAGGTCCTACGAGCAGTACTTC
CASSLDGRSYEQYF
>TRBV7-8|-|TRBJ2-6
TGTGCCAGCAGCTTAGGGGTAGGCAGGGGCAGCTTGGCTGGGGCCAACGTCCTGACTTTC
CASSLGVGRGSLAGANVLTF
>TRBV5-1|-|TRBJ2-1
TGCGCCAGCAGCTGGACAGACCCTAGGGAGCAGTTCTTC
CASSWTDPREQFF
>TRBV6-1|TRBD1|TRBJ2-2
TGTGCCAGCAGTGGCCAATCCCTGGGACAGGGAACCACCGGGGAGCTGTTTTTT
CASSGQSLGQGTTGELFF
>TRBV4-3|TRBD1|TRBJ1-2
TGCGCCAGCAGCCACTTGACAGGGGAGGATGGCTACACCTTC
CASSHLTGEDGYTF